A selection of T cell receptor beta chains follows, all from one sample in a study of CD8+CD57+ T cells in acquired aplastic anemia. Each CDR3 protein is one row after TCRdb ran MiXCR on the reads. The table shows some 200,000 distinct CDR3 sequences, with roughly 53% occurring only once. The material sequenced was sorted CD4+, CD8+, or CD8+CD57+ T cells (not recorded which) from PBMCs. The receptors were sampled from a human donor with aplastic anemia. Each CDR3 is given with its conserved first and last residue. The order of the fields is clone size, V gene, D gene, J gene, CDR3 DNA, CDR3 protein. A D gene is named only where the DNA matches it firmly. Size is omitted from some rows. Given values are once, few, many or a class for expanded clones.

clone size: few; V gene: TRBV7-6; D gene: TRBD2; J gene: TRBJ2-7; CDR3 DNA: TGTGCCAGCTCACCGACAGGTTTCGGGGGGGAGTACGAGCAGTACTTC; CDR3 protein: CASSPTGFGGEYEQYF
clone size: NA; V gene: TRBV15; D gene: NA; J gene: TRBJ1-5; CDR3 DNA: TGTGCCACCAGCAGAGGTGTTATGGACAGCAATCAGCCCCAGCATTTT; CDR3 protein: CATSRGVMDSNQPQHF
clone size: many; V gene: TRBV19; D gene: NA; J gene: TRBJ2-6; CDR3 DNA: TGTGCCAGTAGGATCGGGCAGGGCCTTCAAAGGTCTGGGGCCAACGTCCTGACTTTC; CDR3 protein: CASRIGQGLQRSGANVLTF
clone size: many; V gene: TRBV12-3/TRBV12-4; D gene: NA; J gene: TRBJ1-5; CDR3 DNA: TGTGCCAGCAGTGTATTTGGAACCGTCGATCAGCCCCAGCATTTT; CDR3 protein: CASSVFGTVDQPQHF
clone size: NA; V gene: TRBV29-1; D gene: TRBD1; J gene: TRBJ1-2; CDR3 DNA: TGCAGCTTGATGACAGGGAACTATGGCTACACCTTC; CDR3 protein: CSLMTGNYGYTF
clone size: NA; V gene: TRBV10-3; D gene: NA; J gene: TRBJ1-2; CDR3 DNA: TGTGCCATCAGTGCCCTTGTCGGCACAGTGAGCCACACCTTC; CDR3 protein: CAISALVGTVSHTF
clone size: many; V gene: TRBV20-1; D gene: NA; J gene: TRBJ1-1; CDR3 DNA: TGCAGTGCTAGCATGGACAGCTTGAACACTGAAGCTTTCTTT; CDR3 protein: CSASMDSLNTEAFF
clone size: NA; V gene: TRBV25-1; D gene: TRBD1; J gene: TRBJ1-2; CDR3 DNA: TGTGCCAGCAGTGACCGGGCAGGGGGTCATGGCTACACCTTC; CDR3 protein: CASSDRAGGHGYTF
clone size: NA; V gene: TRBV25-1; D gene: NA; J gene: TRBJ2-1; CDR3 DNA: TGTGCCAGCAGTGAATATGGAGTGGGCAGCGGCGATGAGCAGTTCTTC; CDR3 protein: CASSEYGVGSGDEQFF
clone size: few; V gene: TRBV29-1; D gene: NA; J gene: TRBJ1-1; CDR3 DNA: TGCAGCGCGGGACGGATGAACACTGAAGCTTTCTTT; CDR3 protein: CSAGRMNTEAFF
clone size: NA; V gene: TRBV10-3; D gene: TRBD1; J gene: TRBJ1-2; CDR3 DNA: TGTGCCATCAGTGAGAGGGGGACAGGAGAGGGCTACACCTTC; CDR3 protein: CAISERGTGEGYTF
clone size: once; V gene: TRBV7-2; D gene: TRBD2; J gene: TRBJ2-7; CDR3 DNA: TGTGCCAGCAGCTTAGATGCTTTGCGGGGGGGATACGAGCAGTACTTC; CDR3 protein: CASSLDALRGGYEQYF